A selection of T cell receptor beta chains follows, all from one sample in a study of a mutant IDH1 vaccine in newly diagnosed glioma. No cognate antigen is known for these TCRs. TCRdb keeps only in-frame clones here, not all; method: immunoSEQ multiplex PCR. The sample records around 41,000 clones, 85% to 90% being singletons. The sample in question was PBMCs, obtained from a glioma patient whose treatment included an IDH1 peptide vaccine. These receptors came from a man aged 40-49 years with glioma. CDR3s include the opening cysteine and the closing phenylalanine or tryptophan. D genes are given only for firm matches. A row's size may be missing; if present it is once, few, many or a size class.

cdr3_length clone_size j_call d_call v_call cdr3_aa cdr3_nt
15 - TRBJ1-1 - TRBV4-3 CASSQKGPVRTEAFF TGCGCCAGCAGCCAAAAGGGACCGGTCAGGACTGAAGCTTTCTTT
15 - TRBJ2-2 - TRBV5-6 CASSFLLENTGELFF TGTGCCAGCAGCTTTTTATTAGAGAACACCGGGGAGCTGTTTTTT
14 - TRBJ1-1 TRBD1 TRBV7-9 CAEVIDRVGSEAFF TGTGCCGAGGTAATCGACAGGGTAGGCTCTGAAGCTTTCTTT
14 - TRBJ1-1 - TRBV19 CASSMSFVEGEAFF TGTGCCAGTAGTATGTCGTTCGTGGAGGGGGAAGCTTTCTTT
14 - TRBJ2-5 - TRBV10-3 CAIGKVGAEETQYF TGTGCCATCGGTAAGGTGGGGGCTGAAGAGACCCAGTACTTC
13 - TRBJ2-5 - TRBV7-2 CASSFSGGKTQYF TGTGCCAGCAGCTTCTCAGGGGGGAAGACCCAGTACTTC
15 - TRBJ1-2 TRBD1 TRBV5-1 CASSATGGVNYGYTF TGCGCCAGCAGCGCAACAGGGGGTGTTAACTATGGCTACACCTTC
15 - TRBJ1-5 TRBD1 TRBV7-8 CASSWGTGRAQPQHF TGTGCCAGCAGCTGGGGGACAGGGCGGGCTCAGCCCCAGCATTTT
14 - TRBJ1-4 - TRBV18 CASSPDATNEKLFF TGTGCCAGCTCACCGGATGCAACTAATGAAAAACTGTTTTTT
18 - TRBJ2-1 TRBD2 TRBV27 CASSSMGNGLASTNEQFF TGTGCCAGCAGTTCCATGGGGAATGGACTAGCGTCGACGAATGAGCAGTTCTTC
13 - TRBJ1-2 - TRBV28 CASSFAAQYGYTF TGTGCCAGCAGTTTCGCAGCTCAATATGGCTACACCTTC
14 - TRBJ1-3 - TRBV6-5 CASSSRGFGNTIYF TGTGCCAGCAGCTCGAGAGGGTTCGGAAACACCATATATTTT
15 - TRBJ1-2 TRBD1 TRBV11-2 CASSQGWDRGLGYTF TGTGCCAGCAGCCAGGGTTGGGACAGGGGGCTTGGCTACACCTTC
15 - TRBJ1-5 - TRBV28 CASSGLLWSYQPQHF TGTGCCAGCAGTGGCCTCTTGTGGAGTTATCAGCCCCAGCATTTT
13 - TRBJ2-5 - TRBV5-1 CASSLVGLETQYF TGCGCCAGCAGCTTGGTGGGGTTGGAGACCCAGTACTTC
13 - TRBJ2-7 - TRBV19 CAVSRTVASEQYF TGTGCCGTCTCCCGGACTGTAGCGTCCGAGCAGTACTTC
15 - TRBJ1-4 - TRBV29-1 CSVEVRGTTNEKLFF TGCAGCGTTGAGGTCAGGGGAACGACTAATGAAAAACTGTTTTTT
16 - TRBJ1-4 TRBD1 TRBV28 CASSPLLGQGRGGLFF TGTGCCAGCAGCCCACTACTAGGACAGGGTAGAGGGGGACTGTTTTTT
19 - TRBJ1-6 - TRBV10-3 CAISESTGYSSSYNSPLHF TGTGCCATCAGTGAGTCCACGGGGTACTCGAGCTCCTATAATTCACCCCTCCACTTT
16 - TRBJ1-2 TRBD1 TRBV6-1 CASSVLPGQGVRNYEF TGTGCCAGCAGTGTACTACCGGGACAGGGGGTGAGGAACTACGAATTC
13 - TRBJ1-5 - TRBV7-9 CASSLEWGQPQHF TGTGCCAGCAGCTTAGAGTGGGGTCAGCCCCAGCATTTT
15 - TRBJ2-2 - TRBV2 CASSGAGRSTGELFF TGTGCCAGCAGTGGCGCAGGGAGGAGCACCGGGGAGCTGTTTTTT
12 - TRBJ2-7 TRBD2 TRBV2 CASSLQAGEQYF TGTGCCAGCAGTTTACAAGCGGGGGAGCAGTACTTC
13 - TRBJ2-3 TRBD2 TRBV6-6 CATRRGGKDTQYF TGTGCCACCCGGCGGGGGGGCAAAGATACGCAGTATTTT
14 - TRBJ2-3 - TRBV5-1 CASSLLASTDTQYF TGCGCCAGCAGCTTGTTGGCTAGCACAGATACGCAGTATTTT
16 - TRBJ1-4 - TRBV4-2 CASSQEPRDGDEKLFF TGTGCCAGCAGCCAAGAGCCCCGGGACGGTGATGAAAAACTGTTTTTT
14 - TRBJ2-2 - TRBV5-1 CASSLEVGTGELFF TGCGCCAGCAGCCTGGAAGTGGGCACCGGGGAGCTGTTTTTT
13 - TRBJ2-7 - TRBV19 CASSIGLSYEQYF TGTGCCAGTAGTATAGGTCTTTCCTACGAGCAGTACTTC
13 few TRBJ2-5 - TRBV5-4 CASKGSSEETQYF TGTGCCAGCAAAGGTAGCAGCGAAGAGACCCAGTACTTC
15 - TRBJ2-3 - TRBV6-6 CASSYEGPSTDTQYF TGTGCCAGCAGTTACGAGGGCCCTAGCACAGATACGCAGTATTTT
14 - TRBJ2-3 - TRBV18 CASSEGGIPDTQYF TGTGCCAGCTCAGAAGGAGGGATCCCAGATACGCAGTATTTT
16 - TRBJ2-2 - TRBV28 CASSSLQWGVTGELFF TGTGCCAGCAGTTCCCTACAATGGGGGGTGACCGGGGAGCTGTTTTTT
15 - TRBJ2-1 TRBD1 TRBV7-3 CASSPQGAFYNEQFF TGTGCCAGCAGCCCACAGGGGGCCTTCTACAATGAGCAGTTCTTC
14 - TRBJ1-1 - TRBV6-5 CASSPPDRNTEAFF TGTGCCAGCAGCCCCCCGGACAGGAACACTGAAGCTTTCTTT
14 - TRBJ1-1 - TRBV19 CASSPGQLNTEAFF TGTGCCAGTAGTCCCGGACAGTTGAACACTGAAGCTTTCTTT
16 - TRBJ2-6 - TRBV7-6 CASSHALGGWANVLTF TGTGCCAGCAGCCACGCCTTGGGAGGTTGGGCCAACGTCCTGACTTTC
16 - TRBJ2-3 - TRBV2 CASSEWGGGLRDTQYF TGTGCCAGCAGCGAGTGGGGTGGGGGCTTAAGGGATACGCAGTATTTT
15 - TRBJ1-4 - TRBV30 CAWRNQGRTNEKLFF TGTGCCTGGAGAAACCAGGGAAGGACTAATGAAAAACTGTTTTTT
14 - TRBJ1-2 - TRBV5-1 CASSPRQVGYGYTF TGCGCCAGCAGCCCGAGACAGGTGGGATATGGCTACACCTTC
18 - TRBJ2-2 TRBD2 TRBV7-2 CASSLARASGSRTGELFF TGTGCCAGCAGCTTAGCGCGCGCTAGCGGGAGTCGGACCGGGGAGCTGTTTTTT
13 - TRBJ2-7 - TRBV11-3 CASSSRTGYEQYF TGTGCCAGCAGCTCCCGGACGGGCTACGAGCAGTACTTC
15 - TRBJ2-1 TRBD1 TRBV5-1 CASSYRGQSYNEQFF TGCGCCAGCAGCTACAGGGGACAGAGTTACAATGAGCAGTTCTTC
13 - TRBJ1-2 - TRBV28 CASGEVTNYGYTF TGTGCCAGCGGCGAGGTCACTAACTATGGCTACACCTTC
14 - TRBJ1-3 - TRBV9 CASSVESSGNTIYF TGTGCCAGCAGCGTCGAAAGCTCTGGAAACACCATATATTTT
14 - TRBJ1-1 TRBD1 TRBV5-1 CASSFAGQGPEAFF TGCGCCAGCAGCTTCGCGGGACAGGGCCCTGAAGCTTTCTTT
16 - TRBJ2-2 TRBD1 TRBV5-5 CASSFTGGRTPGELFF TGTGCCAGCAGCTTCACAGGGGGCCGAACCCCCGGGGAGCTGTTTTTT
15 - TRBJ2-3 - TRBV5-4 CASSLGAARTDTQYF TGTGCCAGCAGCTTGGGGGCCGCGCGCACAGATACGCAGTATTTT
14 - TRBJ2-2 - TRBV4-2 CASSQVKNTGELFF TGTGCCAGCAGCCAAGTGAAGAACACCGGGGAGCTGTTTTTT
14 - TRBJ2-2 - TRBV6-4 CASSEGGFTGELFF TGTGCCAGCAGTGAAGGGGGGTTCACCGGGGAGCTGTTTTTT
17 - TRBJ1-2 TRBD1 TRBV19 CATRKGGAGQGARGYTF TGTGCCACCCGAAAGGGGGGGGCAGGACAGGGGGCGCGGGGCTACACCTTC
14 - TRBJ2-3 TRBD1 TRBV6-4 CASSGGQTTDTQYF TGTGCCAGCAGTGGGGGACAGACCACAGATACGCAGTATTTT
14 - TRBJ2-3 TRBD2 TRBV6-1 CASGLAGGSDTQYF TGTGCCAGCGGCCTAGCGGGGGGCTCAGATACGCAGTATTTT
18 - TRBJ2-4 - TRBV27 CASSTPGRGAAAKNIQYF TGTGCCAGCAGTACCCCGGGTCGGGGTGCTGCGGCCAAAAACATTCAGTACTTC